This entry features one T cell receptor beta chain sequence. Its target is not known. This specimen comes from a study of T-cell memory formation after mild COVID-19. Across the whole study: TCR clustering was largely donor specific.

V was cut by 2 bases and J by 2 bases, with 16 bases left in between. The CDR3 loop spans 16 amino acids. Per the germline V gene, CDR1 is MGHRA and CDR2 is YSYEKL. Whole-study results and caveats: The appearance of some responding clones in pre-infection memory suggested that cross-reactive memory joined.

Constant-segment primers were used for 5'RACE, and the resulting TCR alpha and TCR beta cDNA libraries carried sample barcodes and UMIs. TCRdb reprocessed the 5' RACE reads via MiXCR and lists one record per CDR3 protein. The profile shows 540,000 or so distinct CDR3 sequences, approximately 20% of them singletons. The gene calls are TRBV4-1 and TRBJ2-7; perhaps TRBD1 as D (6 bases). Input material: PBMCs or a T cell subset sorted from them (not recorded which). The sequence was obtained from an adult woman who had mild COVID-19 (a few samples of this study predate the infection). Cell type and time point are not known. The CDR3 protein is CASSQFGTFITYEQYF. As DNA, the CDR3 is TGCGCCAGCAGCCAATTTGGGACATTCATTACCTACGAGCAGTACTTC.